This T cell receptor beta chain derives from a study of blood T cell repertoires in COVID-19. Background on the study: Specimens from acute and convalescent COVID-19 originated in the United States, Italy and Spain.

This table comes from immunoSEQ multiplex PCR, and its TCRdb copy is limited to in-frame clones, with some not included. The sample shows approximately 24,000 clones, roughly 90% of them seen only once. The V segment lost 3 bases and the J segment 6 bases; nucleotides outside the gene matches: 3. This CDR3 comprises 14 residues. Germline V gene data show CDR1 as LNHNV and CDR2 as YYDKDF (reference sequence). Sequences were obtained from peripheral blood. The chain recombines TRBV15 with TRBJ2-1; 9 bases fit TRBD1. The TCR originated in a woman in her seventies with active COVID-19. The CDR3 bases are TGTGCCACCAGCAGGGGGGACAGGGCCAATGAGCAGTTCTTC. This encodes CATSRGDRANEQFF.